The next 23 T cell receptor beta chains were all read from a single sample in a study of cytomegalovirus exposure and HLA in healthy donors. The PCR ran on 60 Vbeta and 13 Jbeta primers. Libraries were prepared by immunoSEQ multiplex PCR; TCRdb keeps only in-frame clonotypes and omits some of them. This repertoire shows some 130,000 clones, approximately 62% found once; its top ten account for roughly 1.7%. The specimen was PBMCs. The receptors were sampled from a human donor in good health.

This chain links TRBV7-2 with TRBJ2-7; D may be TRBD2 (5 bases). Trimming took 5 bases from V and 3 from J, leaving 11 bases between them. The CDR3 consists of 13 residues. Germline V gene sequence: CDR1 SGHTA, CDR2 FQGNSA. The CDR3 DNA reads as TGTGCCAGCAGCACGACGGGGAGCTACGAGCAGTACTTC. The encoded protein is CASSTTGSYEQYF.

This rearrangement joins TRBV5-1 to TRBJ2-1, with D maybe TRBD2 (5 bases). The germline CDR1 and CDR2 sequences are SGHRS and YFSETQ. The V gene lost 3 bases and the J gene lost 8 bases, with 15 bases spanning the gap. The CDR3 contains 14 residues. CDR3 in DNA: TGCGCCAGCAGCTCGCCACTAGTCGGGGATGAGCAGTTCTTC. This translates into CASSSPLVGDEQFF.

The chain employs TRBV21-1 and TRBJ1-1; TRBD1 was called by the table and not checked on the DNA. TRBV21-1 is marked as a pseudogene. There are 17 residues in the CDR3. The CDR3 DNA reads TGTGCCAGCAGCAAAGCGGGGAATTCGGGACAAAACACTGAAGCTTTCTTT. This encodes CASSKAGNSGQNTEAFF.

This clone was found a few times. This chain connects TRBV18 to TRBJ2-1, with a possible D match to TRBD2 (6 bases). The V and J ends lost 3 bases and 0 bases respectively, with 9 bases between them. This CDR3 comprises 15 residues. Germline CDR1 reads KGHSH; CDR2 reads LQKENI. CDR3 loop: CASSPGGNSYNEQFF. The DNA of the CDR3 is TGTGCCAGCTCACCGGGCGGGAACTCCTACAATGAGCAGTTCTTC.

This chain connects TRBV7-2 to TRBJ2-6; TRBD1 matches at 7 bases. The germline gives CDR1 SGHTA, CDR2 FQGNSA. CDR3 length: 17 amino acids. Trimming removed 6 bases from V and 0 bases from J; junction bases left unmatched: 8. The chain's CDR3 is CASRSTGVPSGANVLTF. CDR3 DNA: TGTGCCAGCAGGTCAACAGGGGTCCCCTCTGGGGCCAACGTCCTGACTTTC.

The V and J genes are TRBV9 and TRBJ2-5; possibly TRBD2 for D (6 bases). The germline gives CDR1 SGDLS, CDR2 YYNGEE. The CDR3 is 15 amino acids. V lost 4 bases to trimming and J lost 1 base, with 14 bases between them. For the CDR3, the DNA is TGTGCCAGCAGCAAAGGGCGGGGTGGCCAAGAGACCCAGTACTTC. This translates into CASSKGRGGQETQYF.

The rearrangement uses TRBV6-5 and TRBJ2-7; 7 positions agree with TRBD1. Germline V gene lookup returns CDR1 MNHEY and CDR2 SVGAGI. V was pared by 2 bases and J by 3 bases, with 7 bases of the junction left unmatched. The CDR3 covers 15 residues. The CDR3 here is CASSYKQGLHYEQYF. The CDR3 DNA reads as TGTGCCAGCAGTTACAAACAGGGGCTGCACTACGAGCAGTACTTC.

CDR3 amino acids: CASTSGAAVVYTGELFF. The CDR3 nucleotides read TGTGCCAGTACCTCCGGAGCTGCGGTAGTTTATACCGGGGAGCTGTTTTTT. The V call is TRBV19, the J call TRBJ2-2, with unresolved D. CDR3 length equals 17 residues. The V gene lost 7 bases and the J gene lost 5 bases, with 23 bases spanning the gap. Germline V gene lookup returns CDR1 LNHDA and CDR2 SQIVND (reference sequence). The whole variable domain, remainder taken from reference TRBV19 and TRBJ2-2, is DGGITQSPKYLFRKEGQNVTLSCEQNLNHDAMYWYRQDPGQGLRLIYYSQIVNDFQKGDIAEGYSVSREKKESFPLTVTSAQKNPTAFYLCASTSGAAVVYTGELFFGEGSRLTVL.

The CDR3 bases are TGTGCCAGCAGTGGGGGCGGCTTTAGCTCCTACGAGCAGTACTTC. It specifies CASSGGGFSSYEQYF. The chain uses TRBV25-1 and TRBJ2-7; a weak D match, TRBD1 (5 bases). The length of the CDR3 is 15 residues. Germline V gene sequence: CDR1 MGHDK, CDR2 SYGVNS. Between the trimmed V and J ends, which lost 4 bases and 0 bases, there was a span of 13 bases.

The chain employs TRBV18 and TRBJ2-3; maybe TRBD2 (5 bases). The V gene lost 0 bases and the J gene lost 6 bases, with 13 bases spanning the gap. The CDR3 covers 15 residues. CDR1 is KGHSH and CDR2 is LQKENI in the germline V gene. DNA for the CDR3: TGTGCCAGCTCACCACCCATGGCAGAGCGGGATACGCAGTATTTT. This translates into CASSPPMAERDTQYF.

The chain combines TRBV6-6 with TRBJ2-7, with TRBD1 as a possible D gene (6 bases). This CDR3 has 14 residues. Trimming took off 5 bases at V and 7 bases at J, with 18 bases between the two ends. Germline CDR1 reads MNHNY; CDR2 reads SVGAGI (reference sequence). Here the CDR3 reads CASSQRQAVREQYF. DNA of the CDR3: TGTGCCAGCAGTCAAAGACAGGCAGTACGGGAGCAGTACTTC.

The V gene is TRBV7-2, the J gene TRBJ2-5; TRBD2 aligns across 15 bases. The J call may not be correct, given that the DNA end is closer to TRBJ2-7. Germline loops: CDR1 SGHTA, CDR2 FQGNSA. CDR3 length: 17 amino acids. For the CDR3, the DNA is TGTGCCAGCAGCCGCCTAGGACTAGCGGGAGGGCCCTACGAGCAGTACTTC. This gives the protein CASSRLGLAGGPYEQYF.

V gene TRBV19 combines with J gene TRBJ2-2, with 7 positions matching TRBD2. This CDR3 is 19 amino acids long. Germline CDR1 LNHDA, CDR2 SQIVND (reference sequence). J lost 1 base, V lost 3 bases, and 14 bases had no gene match. Here the CDR3 reads CASSMRGGWWEGNTGELFF. The CDR3 DNA sequence: TGTGCCAGTAGTATGCGGGGCGGCTGGTGGGAGGGGAACACCGGGGAGCTGTTTTTT.

The rearrangement links TRBV11-2 to TRBJ2-7; the D gene is possibly TRBD2 (5 bases). The CDR3 extends over 16 amino acids. Germline values: CDR1 SGHAT, CDR2 FQNNGV. Trimming stripped 4 bases from V and 2 bases from J, with 18 bases between. The CDR3 loop reads CASSSGPDGLAYEQYF. The CDR3 DNA follows: TGTGCCAGCAGCTCTGGACCAGACGGACTTGCCTACGAGCAGTACTTC.

This chain uses TRBV5-1 with TRBJ1-3; D perhaps matches TRBD1 (6 bases). Germline loops: CDR1 SGHRS, CDR2 YFSETQ. The CDR3 covers 17 residues. V was clipped by 0 bases and J by 0 bases, with 13 bases between them. The CDR3, as DNA: TGCGCCAGCAGCTTGGAGGGGGGGAATCTCTCTGGAAACACCATATATTTT. This encodes CASSLEGGNLSGNTIYF.

The chain uses TRBV6-5 and TRBJ2-7; 7 bases fit TRBD1. CDR1 is MNHEY and CDR2 is SVGAGI in the germline V gene. This CDR3 is built from 15 residues. The V segment lost 6 bases and the J segment 6 bases; nucleotides outside the gene matches: 14. The CDR3: CASRTTETGSAEQYF. CDR3 DNA sequence: TGTGCCAGCAGAACGACGGAGACAGGGTCGGCCGAGCAGTACTTC.

Turning to this clone: Other DNA sequences within the sample encode an identical CDR3. The chain joins TRBV5-1 to TRBJ2-3, with 8 bases fitting TRBD1. With V trimmed by 0 bases and J by 2 bases, 5 bases remained unmatched. Germline CDR1 reads SGHRS; CDR2 reads YFSETQ. The CDR3 consists of 16 residues. The CDR3 sequence is CASSLEAGGPTDTQYF. The CDR3 DNA sequence: TGCGCCAGCAGCTTGGAGGCAGGGGGCCCCACAGATACGCAGTATTTT.

In the case of this clone: This sample includes further DNA sequences coding for the same CDR3. The chain uses TRBV11-2 and TRBJ2-5; perhaps TRBD1 as D (6 bases). V lost 1 base, J lost 0 bases, and 6 bases lay in between. The CDR3 has 14 amino acids. The germline V gene has CDR1 SGHAT and CDR2 FQNNGV. The CDR3 sequence is CASSLGTDQETQYF. CDR3 sequence (DNA): TGTGCCAGCAGCTTAGGGACAGACCAAGAGACCCAGTACTTC.

The gene calls are TRBV14 and TRBJ2-7; 8 bases match TRBD2. This CDR3 is 14 amino acids long. The ends lost 4 bases at V and 6 bases at J; junction bases unmatched: 8. Germline CDR1 SGHDN, CDR2 FVKESK. The CDR3 DNA reads TGTGCCAGCAGCCTCCCCGGGGGGGCGGGCGAGCAGTACTTC. Its translation is CASSLPGGAGEQYF.

Only one count was recorded for this clone. The V call is TRBV19, the J call TRBJ2-5; TRBD2 aligns across 12 bases. Germline V lookup: CDR1 LNHDA, CDR2 SQIVND (reference sequence). There are 14 residues in the CDR3. With 10 bases clipped from V and 5 bases from J, the junction kept 8 bases outside the gene matches. The CDR3 DNA reads TGTGCCACCATGACTAGCGGGAGAGGGGAGACCCAGTACTTC. Translating gives CATMTSGRGETQYF.

The rearrangement uses TRBV7-9 and TRBJ2-7, with 7 bases identical to TRBD2. The junction had 1 base not matched to a gene; V was cut back by 1 base and J by 1 base. Germline loops: CDR1 SEHNR, CDR2 FQNEAQ (reference sequence). The CDR3 is made up of 14 amino acids. The CDR3 nucleotides read TGTGCCAGCAGCTTAGGGCGGGAGTCCTACGAGCAGTACTTC. This gives the protein CASSLGRESYEQYF. The whole variable domain, filled in from reference TRBV7-9 and TRBJ2-7, reads DTGVSQNPRHKITKRGQNVTFRCDPISEHNRLYWYRQTLGQGPEFLTYFQNEAQLEKSRLLSDRFSAERPKGSFSTLEIQRTEQGDSAMYLCASSLGRESYEQYFGPGTRLTVT.

This clone is a singleton in its sample. V gene TRBV28 combines with J gene TRBJ2-1, with a tentative D call TRBD2 (6 bases). This CDR3 has 15 residues. Germline CDR1 MDHEN, CDR2 SYDVKM. V was shortened by 4 bases and J by 5 bases, with 15 bases between the two germline ends. CDR3 coding DNA: TGTGCCAGCAGTTGGGTCCCGGGAGTTAACAATGAGCAGTTCTTC. This gives the protein CASSWVPGVNNEQFF.

This chain connects TRBV27 to TRBJ1-2; perhaps TRBD1 as D (5 bases). Germline V gene data show CDR1 as MNHEY and CDR2 as SMNVEV (reference sequence). Trimming left V 2 bases short and J 2 bases short, with 9 bases between. The CDR3 length is 14 residues. CDR3 DNA sequence: TGTGCCAGCAGTTTAGGGGGGGAAAACTATGGCTACACCTTC. Its protein product is CASSLGGENYGYTF.